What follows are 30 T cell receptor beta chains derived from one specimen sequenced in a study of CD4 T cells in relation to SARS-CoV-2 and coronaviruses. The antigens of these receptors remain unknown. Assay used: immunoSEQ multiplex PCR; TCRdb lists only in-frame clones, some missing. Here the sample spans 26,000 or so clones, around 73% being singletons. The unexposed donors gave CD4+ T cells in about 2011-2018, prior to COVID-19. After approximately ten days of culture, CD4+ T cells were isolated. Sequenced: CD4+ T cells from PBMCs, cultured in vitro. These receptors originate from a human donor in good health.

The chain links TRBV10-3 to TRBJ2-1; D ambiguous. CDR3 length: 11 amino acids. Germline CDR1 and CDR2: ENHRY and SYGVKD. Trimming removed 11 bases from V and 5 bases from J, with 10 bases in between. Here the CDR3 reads CAFRSDNEQFF. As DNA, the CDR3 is TGTGCCTTTAGATCCGACAATGAGCAGTTCTTC.

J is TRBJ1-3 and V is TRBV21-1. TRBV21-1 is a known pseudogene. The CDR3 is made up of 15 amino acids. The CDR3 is CASRVHYRSGNTIYF. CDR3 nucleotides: TGTGCCAGCAGGGTACACTACCGCTCTGGAAACACCATATATTTT.

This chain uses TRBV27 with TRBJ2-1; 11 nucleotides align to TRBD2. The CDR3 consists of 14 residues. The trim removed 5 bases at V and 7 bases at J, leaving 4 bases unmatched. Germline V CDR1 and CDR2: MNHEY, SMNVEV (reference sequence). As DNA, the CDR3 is TGTGCCAGCAGTAAGCTAGCGGGAGGTAATGAGCAGTTCTTC. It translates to CASSKLAGGNEQFF.

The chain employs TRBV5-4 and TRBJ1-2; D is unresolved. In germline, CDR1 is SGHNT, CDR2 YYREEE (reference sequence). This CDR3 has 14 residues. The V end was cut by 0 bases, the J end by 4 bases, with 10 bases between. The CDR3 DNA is TGTGCCAGCAGCTTGGCCGGGCAGGTCTATGGCTACACCTTC. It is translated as CASSLAGQVYGYTF.

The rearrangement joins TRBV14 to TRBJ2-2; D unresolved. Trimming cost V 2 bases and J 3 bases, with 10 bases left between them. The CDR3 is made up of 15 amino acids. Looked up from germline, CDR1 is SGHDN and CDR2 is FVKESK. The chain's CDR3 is CASSQPSSDTGELFF. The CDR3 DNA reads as TGTGCCAGCAGCCAACCATCGTCTGACACCGGGGAGCTGTTTTTT.

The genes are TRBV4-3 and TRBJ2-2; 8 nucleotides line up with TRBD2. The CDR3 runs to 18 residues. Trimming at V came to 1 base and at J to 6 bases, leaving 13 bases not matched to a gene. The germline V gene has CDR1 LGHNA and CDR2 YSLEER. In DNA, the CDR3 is TGCGCCAGCAGCCAAGTTGGGACCCCCGGGACTAGGGCCGGGGAGCTGTTTTTT. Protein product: CASSQVGTPGTRAGELFF.

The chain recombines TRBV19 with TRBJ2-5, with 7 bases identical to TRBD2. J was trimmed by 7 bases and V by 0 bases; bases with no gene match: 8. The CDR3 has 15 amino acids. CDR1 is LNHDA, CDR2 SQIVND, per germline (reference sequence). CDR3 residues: CASSIDRRGYSTQYF. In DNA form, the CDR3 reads TGTGCCAGTAGTATAGATCGGCGGGGGTACTCGACCCAGTACTTC.

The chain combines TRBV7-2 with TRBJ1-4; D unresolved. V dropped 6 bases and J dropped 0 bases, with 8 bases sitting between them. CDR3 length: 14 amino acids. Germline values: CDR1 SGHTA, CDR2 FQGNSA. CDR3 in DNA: TGTGCCAGCAGTTCTAGTGCAACTAATGAAAAACTGTTTTTT. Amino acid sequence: CASSSSATNEKLFF.

Here the CDR3 reads CASSQEADPGRPQHF. The DNA for the CDR3 is TGCGCCAGCAGCCAAGAGGCGGACCCGGGAAGGCCCCAGCATTTT. The chain is built from TRBV4-3 and TRBJ1-5; D ambiguous. V was pared by 0 bases and J by 9 bases, with 15 bases between. The germline V gene encodes CDR1 LGHNA and CDR2 YSLEER. The CDR3 length is 15 residues.

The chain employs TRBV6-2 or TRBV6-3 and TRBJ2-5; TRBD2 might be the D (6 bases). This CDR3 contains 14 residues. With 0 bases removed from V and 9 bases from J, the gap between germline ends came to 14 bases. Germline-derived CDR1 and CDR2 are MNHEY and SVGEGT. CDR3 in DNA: TGTGCCAGCAGTTACTCGGCAGCCTGGGAGGCCCAGTACTTC. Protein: CASSYSAAWEAQYF.

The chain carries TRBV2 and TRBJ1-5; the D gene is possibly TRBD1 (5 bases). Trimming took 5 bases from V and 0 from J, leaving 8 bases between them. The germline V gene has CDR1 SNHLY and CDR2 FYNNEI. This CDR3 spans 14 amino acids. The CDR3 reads CASSTGTSNQPQHF. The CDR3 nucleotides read TGTGCCAGCAGTACCGGGACTAGCAATCAGCCCCAGCATTTT.

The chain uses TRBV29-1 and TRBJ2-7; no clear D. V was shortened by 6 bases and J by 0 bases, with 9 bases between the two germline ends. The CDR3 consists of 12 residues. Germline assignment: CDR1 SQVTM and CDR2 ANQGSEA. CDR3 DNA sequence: TGCAGCGTAGCCCCGAGCTCCTACGAGCAGTACTTC. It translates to CSVAPSSYEQYF.

The CDR3, as DNA: TGTGCCAGTAGTAGTGGGGGTCGAACCGGGGAGCTGTTTTTT. Translated, it gives CASSSGGRTGELFF. The V gene is TRBV19, the J gene TRBJ2-2; D assignment may be TRBD1 or TRBD2 (5 bases each). Trimming pared 4 bases from V and 5 bases from J, leaving 11 bases between. Germline V gene sequence: CDR1 LNHDA, CDR2 SQIVND (reference sequence). CDR3 size: 14 residues. Complete variable domain (other parts from reference TRBV19 and TRBJ2-2): DGGITQSPKYLFRKEGQNVTLSCEQNLNHDAMYWYRQDPGQGLRLIYYSQIVNDFQKGDIAEGYSVSREKKESFPLTVTSAQKNPTAFYLCASSSGGRTGELFFGEGSRLTVL.

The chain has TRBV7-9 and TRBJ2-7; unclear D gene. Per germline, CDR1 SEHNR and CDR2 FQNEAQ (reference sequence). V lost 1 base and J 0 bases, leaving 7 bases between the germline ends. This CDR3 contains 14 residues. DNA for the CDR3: TGTGCCAGCAGCTTAGATGGTCTCTCCTACGAGCAGTACTTC. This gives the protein CASSLDGLSYEQYF. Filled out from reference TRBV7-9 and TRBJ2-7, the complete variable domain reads DTGVSQNPRHKITKRGQNVTFRCDPISEHNRLYWYRQTLGQGPEFLTYFQNEAQLEKSRLLSDRFSAERPKGSFSTLEIQRTEQGDSAMYLCASSLDGLSYEQYFGPGTRLTVT.

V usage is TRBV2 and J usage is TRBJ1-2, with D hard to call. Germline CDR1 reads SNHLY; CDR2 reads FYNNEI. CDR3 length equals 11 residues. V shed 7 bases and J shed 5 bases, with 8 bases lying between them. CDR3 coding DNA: TGTGCCAGCAATGTGGAGTATGGCTACACCTTC. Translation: CASNVEYGYTF.

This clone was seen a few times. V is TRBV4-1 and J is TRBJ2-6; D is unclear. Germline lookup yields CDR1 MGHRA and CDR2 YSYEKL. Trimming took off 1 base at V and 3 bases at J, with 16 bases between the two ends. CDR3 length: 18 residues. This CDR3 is CASSQVSGLEVGANVLTF. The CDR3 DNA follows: TGCGCCAGCAGCCAAGTTTCCGGCCTGGAAGTTGGGGCCAACGTCCTGACTTTC.

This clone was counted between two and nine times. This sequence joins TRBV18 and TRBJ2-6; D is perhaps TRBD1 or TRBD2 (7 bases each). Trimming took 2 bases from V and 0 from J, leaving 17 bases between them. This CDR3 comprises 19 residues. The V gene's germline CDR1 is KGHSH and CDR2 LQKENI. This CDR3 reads CASSPRARGGFSGANVLTF. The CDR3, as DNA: TGTGCCAGCTCACCAAGAGCCAGGGGGGGTTTCTCTGGGGCCAACGTCCTGACTTTC.

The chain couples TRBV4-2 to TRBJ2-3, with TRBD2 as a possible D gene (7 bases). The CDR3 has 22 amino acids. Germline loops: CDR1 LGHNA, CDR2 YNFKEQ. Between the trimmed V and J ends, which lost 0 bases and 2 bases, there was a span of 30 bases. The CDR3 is CASSQEGAGGLYSGTSTDTQYF. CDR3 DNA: TGTGCCAGCAGCCAAGAGGGGGCAGGCGGGCTGTACAGCGGGACTTCCACAGATACGCAGTATTTT.

CDR3 sequence (DNA): TGTGCCAGCAGCTTATCCGGGACAGGCGTACCCGCGAACACCGGGGAGCTGTTTTTT. This encodes CASSLSGTGVPANTGELFF. This chain joins TRBV7-2 and TRBJ2-2, with 8 bases fitting TRBD1. This CDR3 has 19 residues. J was trimmed by 0 bases and V by 2 bases; bases with no gene match: 11. Germline-derived CDR1 and CDR2 are SGHTA and FQGNSA.

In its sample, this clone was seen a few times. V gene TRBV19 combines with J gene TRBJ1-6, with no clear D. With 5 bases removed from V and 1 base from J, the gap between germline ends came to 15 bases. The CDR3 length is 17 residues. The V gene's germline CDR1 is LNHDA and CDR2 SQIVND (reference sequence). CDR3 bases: TGTGCCAGTAGTTCCCCATCAGCCGCGTCCTATAATTCACCCCTCCACTTT. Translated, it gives CASSSPSAASYNSPLHF. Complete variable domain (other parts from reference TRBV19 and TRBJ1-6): DGGITQSPKYLFRKEGQNVTLSCEQNLNHDAMYWYRQDPGQGLRLIYYSQIVNDFQKGDIAEGYSVSREKKESFPLTVTSAQKNPTAFYLCASSSPSAASYNSPLHFGNGTRLTVT.

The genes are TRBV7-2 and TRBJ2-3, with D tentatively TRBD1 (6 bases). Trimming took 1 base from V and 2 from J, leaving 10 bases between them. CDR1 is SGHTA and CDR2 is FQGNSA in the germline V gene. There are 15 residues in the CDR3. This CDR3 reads CASSLVGAYTDTQYF. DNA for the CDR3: TGTGCCAGCAGCTTAGTGGGGGCTTACACAGATACGCAGTATTTT.

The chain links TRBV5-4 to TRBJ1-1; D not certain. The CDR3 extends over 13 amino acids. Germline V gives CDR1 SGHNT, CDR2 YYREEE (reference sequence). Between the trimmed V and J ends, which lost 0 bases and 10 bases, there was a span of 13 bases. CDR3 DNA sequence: TGTGCCAGCAGCTTGGTCGGGAGCCCAGGAGCTTTCTTT. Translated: CASSLVGSPGAFF.

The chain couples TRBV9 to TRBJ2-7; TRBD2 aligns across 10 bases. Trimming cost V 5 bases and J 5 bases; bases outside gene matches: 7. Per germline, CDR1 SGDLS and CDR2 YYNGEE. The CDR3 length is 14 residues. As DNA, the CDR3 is TGTGCCAGCAGTGCCCTAGCGGGAGTAGACGAGCAGTACTTC. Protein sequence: CASSALAGVDEQYF.

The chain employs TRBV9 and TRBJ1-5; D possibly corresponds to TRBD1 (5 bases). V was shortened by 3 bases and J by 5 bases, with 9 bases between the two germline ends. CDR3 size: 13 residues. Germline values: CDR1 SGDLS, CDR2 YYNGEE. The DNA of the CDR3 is TGTGCCAGCAGCGGAGGGGCCGATCAGCCCCAGCATTTT. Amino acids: CASSGGADQPQHF. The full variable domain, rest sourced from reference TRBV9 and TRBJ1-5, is DSGVTQTPKHLITATGQRVTLRCSPRSGDLSVYWYQQSLDQGLQFLIQYYNGEERAKGNILERFSAQQFPDLHSELNLSSLELGDSALYFCASSGGADQPQHFGDGTRLSIL.

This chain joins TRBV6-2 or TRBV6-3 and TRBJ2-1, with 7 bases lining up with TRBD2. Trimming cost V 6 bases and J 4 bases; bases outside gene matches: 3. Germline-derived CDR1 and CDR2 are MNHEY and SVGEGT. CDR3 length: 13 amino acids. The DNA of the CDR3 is TGTGCCAGCAGCCAGCGGGGTTACAATGAGCAGTTCTTC. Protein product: CASSQRGYNEQFF.

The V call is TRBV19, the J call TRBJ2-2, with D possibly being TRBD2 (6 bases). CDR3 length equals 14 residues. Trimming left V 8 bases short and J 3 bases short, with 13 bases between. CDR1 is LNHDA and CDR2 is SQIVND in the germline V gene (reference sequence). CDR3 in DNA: TGTGCCAGTCGCCTCGGGAGCCACACCGGGGAGCTGTTTTTT. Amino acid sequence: CASRLGSHTGELFF.

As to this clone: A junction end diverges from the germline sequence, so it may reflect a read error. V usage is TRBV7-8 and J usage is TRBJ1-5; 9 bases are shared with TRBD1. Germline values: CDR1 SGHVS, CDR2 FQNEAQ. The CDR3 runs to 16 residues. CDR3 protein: CASSLFGQGSTQPQHF. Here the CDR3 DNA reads TGTGCCAGCAGCTTATTCGGACAGGGGAGCACTCAGCCCCAGCATTTT.

The DNA for the CDR3 is TGCGCCAGCAGCCAGGCTAGCGGGGGGCGCGAGCAGTACTTC. It specifies CASSQASGGREQYF. The chain recombines TRBV4-3 with TRBJ2-7; 11 positions match TRBD2. CDR3 length: 14 residues. The ends lost 3 bases at V and 6 bases at J; junction bases unmatched: 4. The germline V gene encodes CDR1 LGHNA and CDR2 YSLEER.

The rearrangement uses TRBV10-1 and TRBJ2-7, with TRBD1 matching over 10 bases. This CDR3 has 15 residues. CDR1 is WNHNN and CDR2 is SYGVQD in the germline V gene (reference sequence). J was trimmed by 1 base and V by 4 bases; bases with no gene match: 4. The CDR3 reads CASSAGTGASYEQYF. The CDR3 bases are TGCGCCAGCAGTGCCGGGACAGGGGCGTCCTACGAGCAGTACTTC.

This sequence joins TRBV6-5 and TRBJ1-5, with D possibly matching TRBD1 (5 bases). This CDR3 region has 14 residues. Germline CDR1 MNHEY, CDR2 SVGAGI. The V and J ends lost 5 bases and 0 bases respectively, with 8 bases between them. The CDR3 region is CASSPRDSNQPQHF. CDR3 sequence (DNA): TGTGCCAGCAGTCCCAGGGATAGCAATCAGCCCCAGCATTTT.